The T cell receptor beta chain under discussion was sequenced for a study of T cell changes during pregnancy in multiple sclerosis. Clones were sequenced by immunoSEQ multiplex PCR, and TCRdb holds only the in-frame ones, with some missing. Of tens of thousands of clones in the sample, over 70% were seen once. This clone was detected once. CDR1 is SGHTA and CDR2 is FQGNSA in the germline V gene. The CDR3 consists of 15 residues. Germline trimming cut 6 bases from V and 2 bases from J; bases unmatched to any gene: 9. Sequencing used peripheral blood, obtained in the first trimester of pregnancy. The chain is built from TRBV7-2 and TRBJ2-5; 7 nucleotides align to TRBD2. The receptor was isolated from a female donor in good health, enrolled as a control in a pregnancy study. The CDR3: CASRVRGTLQETQYF. The CDR3 DNA is TGTGCCAGCAGAGTGCGGGGGACCCTACAAGAGACCCAGTACTTC.